A single sample gave rise to the 4 T cell receptor beta chains below, sequenced in a study of T cells after yellow fever vaccination. TCRdb redid the calling of the 5' RACE reads with MiXCR, one entry per CDR3 protein. The data show roughly 400,000 distinct CDR3 sequences, roughly a sixth seen once. The sample here was PBMCs, taken before the yellow fever booster vaccination. The receptors shown here come from a man aged 18 to 35 who received the YFV17D yellow fever vaccine.

The chain uses TRBV29-1 and TRBJ1-2; TRBD1 aligns across 7 bases. After removal of 6 bases from V and 4 bases from J, the junction contained 8 bases not matched to a gene. There are 13 residues in the CDR3. The germline V gene has CDR1 SQVTM and CDR2 ANQGSEA. CDR3 sequence: CSVDTGVLYGYTF. The CDR3 DNA reads as TGCAGCGTCGACACAGGGGTCCTCTATGGCTACACCTTC.

The V and J genes are TRBV29-1 and TRBJ2-3; no clear D gene. The length of the CDR3 is 13 residues. Per germline, CDR1 SQVTM and CDR2 ANQGSEA. V lost 0 bases, J lost 1 base, and 5 bases lay in between. CDR3 bases: TGCAGCGTTGAAGAGGCTGGCACAGATACGCAGTATTTT. Translating it yields CSVEEAGTDTQYF.

This clonotype has ten or more counts. The rearrangement joins TRBV9 to TRBJ1-4; D is uncertain. With 4 bases removed from V and 5 bases from J, the gap between germline ends came to 9 bases. Looked up from germline, CDR1 is SGDLS and CDR2 is YYNGEE. The CDR3 is made up of 13 amino acids. The CDR3 is CASSPGPNEKLFF. As DNA, the CDR3 is TGTGCCAGCAGCCCCGGGCCCAATGAAAAACTGTTTTTT.

Details on this clonotype: Relative to the germline gene, one junction end is altered; a read error may explain this. The chain links TRBV5-6 to TRBJ1-1, with D possibly matching TRBD1 (5 bases). The CDR3 has 14 residues. CDR1 is SGHDT, CDR2 YYEEEE, per germline. The DNA for the CDR3 is TGTGCCAGCAGCCCCCCAGGGAGAGGAACTGAAGCCTTCTTT. This sequence encodes CASSPPGRGTEAFF.